Below are 27 T cell receptor beta chains sequenced from a single sample in a study of blood T cell repertoires in COVID-19. The assay was immunoSEQ multiplex PCR, and TCRdb's table has in-frame clones only and misses some. The top ten hold about 4% of the sample, which has some 220,000 clones, roughly 85% seen once. Sequencing was done on a sample of PBMCs or T cells enriched from blood (not recorded which). The receptors originated from a woman aged 40 to 55 with acute COVID-19.

The J gene is TRBJ2-7, the V gene TRBV10-1, with D perhaps matching TRBD1 (7 bases). The CDR3 totals 14 residues. Germline V gives CDR1 WNHNN, CDR2 SYGVQD (reference sequence). V gave up 3 bases and J gave up 3 bases, with 12 bases separating them. CDR3 coding DNA: TGCGCCAGCAGTGAAGGACAGGACTACTACGAGCAGTACTTC. Its protein product is CASSEGQDYYEQYF.

The gene calls are TRBV4-3 and TRBJ1-3; unclear D gene. Trimming cost V 1 base and J 0 bases, with 22 bases left between them. Germline loops: CDR1 LGHNA, CDR2 YSLEER. The CDR3 runs to 20 residues. Written as DNA, the CDR3 is TGCGCCAGCAGCCAAGTGGTACTACGTTCGGGGTTCCCCTCTGGAAACACCATATATTTT. Translation gives CASSQVVLRSGFPSGNTIYF.

V gene TRBV5-1 combines with J gene TRBJ2-3, with 11 bases fitting TRBD2. Germline V gene data show CDR1 as SGHRS and CDR2 as YFSETQ. With V trimmed by 2 bases and J by 5 bases, 4 bases remained unmatched. The CDR3 contains 15 residues. CDR3 in DNA: TGCGCCAGCAGCTTACTAGCGGGGGCTGGAGATACGCAGTATTTT. It specifies CASSLLAGAGDTQYF.

The rearrangement joins TRBV5-1 to TRBJ2-2; 9 nucleotides line up with TRBD1. V gave up 4 bases and J gave up 10 bases; unmatched junction bases: 11. The CDR3 consists of 15 residues. CDR1 and CDR2 from the germline V gene are SGHRS and YFSETQ. The CDR3 reads CASSAGDRESAELFF. The CDR3 DNA sequence: TGCGCCAGCAGCGCCGGGGACAGGGAGTCCGCGGAGCTGTTTTTT.

V gene TRBV18 combines with J gene TRBJ2-5; 9 bases are shared with TRBD1. This CDR3 is 16 amino acids long. Trimming cost V 3 bases and J 4 bases; bases outside gene matches: 9. Germline CDR1 and CDR2: KGHSH and LQKENI. This CDR3 reads CASSPRPGQGGETQYF. The CDR3 DNA reads as TGTGCCAGCTCACCCCGTCCGGGACAGGGAGGAGAGACCCAGTACTTC.

The chain couples TRBV9 to TRBJ1-2, with D possibly being TRBD1 (6 bases). The CDR3 has 15 residues. The germline V and J ends were trimmed by 0 bases and 3 bases, with 12 bases remaining between them. The V gene's germline CDR1 is SGDLS and CDR2 YYNGEE. CDR3 sequence reads: CASSVGGTPDYGYTF. CDR3 coding DNA: TGTGCCAGCAGCGTAGGAGGGACACCGGACTATGGCTACACCTTC.

The chain has TRBV27 and TRBJ1-3; D remains ambiguous. The CDR3 contains 13 residues. The V gene's germline CDR1 is MNHEY and CDR2 SMNVEV (reference sequence). V was pared by 4 bases and J by 4 bases, with 8 bases between. The CDR3 nucleotides read TGTGCCAGCAGTTCCCAGGTCGGAAACACCATATATTTT. This codes for CASSSQVGNTIYF.

The rearrangement uses TRBV5-5 and TRBJ1-3, with TRBD1 matching over 9 bases. Germline V gene lookup returns CDR1 SGHKS and CDR2 YYEKEE (reference sequence). Trimming cost V 3 bases and J 3 bases; bases outside gene matches: 10. This CDR3 contains 17 residues. The CDR3 region has the DNA TGTGCCAGCAGCTCTGCCGGGACAGGGACTTTTGGAAACACCATATATTTT. Translation gives CASSSAGTGTFGNTIYF.

The CDR3 spells CASSVEGEGGYTF. The CDR3 DNA sequence: TGTGCCAGCAGCGTAGAAGGGGAAGGGGGCTACACCTTC. V usage is TRBV9 and J usage is TRBJ1-2; a possible D gene is TRBD1 (5 bases). V lost 0 bases and J lost 8, with 11 bases in between. This CDR3 has 13 amino acids. The germline gives CDR1 SGDLS, CDR2 YYNGEE. Combining the CDR3 with reference TRBV9 and TRBJ1-2 gives the whole variable domain DSGVTQTPKHLITATGQRVTLRCSPRSGDLSVYWYQQSLDQGLQFLIQYYNGEERAKGNILERFSAQQFPDLHSELNLSSLELGDSALYFCASSVEGEGGYTFGSGTRLTVV.

This rearrangement joins TRBV2 to TRBJ1-5, with D tentatively TRBD1 (5 bases). Trimming left V 6 bases short and J 0 bases short, with 12 bases between. The CDR3 is 15 residues long. Germline V CDR1 and CDR2: SNHLY, FYNNEI. The CDR3 spells CASRAGPLSNQPQHF. For the CDR3, the DNA is TGTGCCAGCAGGGCGGGACCGCTTAGCAATCAGCCCCAGCATTTT.

This clone was recorded only once. The chain joins TRBV9 to TRBJ2-5; no clear D. Trimming removed 3 bases at V and 0 bases at J, with 9 bases between. Germline-derived CDR1 and CDR2 are SGDLS and YYNGEE. The CDR3 sequence is 14 residues long. Here the CDR3 DNA reads TGTGCCAGCAGCGCCCAGGCAAACCAAGAGACCCAGTACTTC. Translated, it gives CASSAQANQETQYF.

The chain employs TRBV2 and TRBJ1-1; 10 bases line up with TRBD1. J was trimmed by 4 bases and V by 3 bases; bases with no gene match: 8. The CDR3 totals 16 residues. The germline gives CDR1 SNHLY, CDR2 FYNNEI. The chain's CDR3 is CASSEARRTGGTEAFF. The CDR3 DNA reads as TGTGCCAGCAGTGAGGCCAGGAGGACAGGGGGCACTGAAGCTTTCTTT.

The rearrangement joins TRBV19 to TRBJ1-6, with D perhaps matching TRBD1 (6 bases). The V and J ends lost 3 bases and 11 bases respectively, with 17 bases between them. The CDR3 spans 15 residues. From germline, CDR1 is LNHDA and CDR2 SQIVND (reference sequence). The CDR3 DNA follows: TGTGCCAGTAGTATCCTGGACAGTTTGGCGACACCCCTCCACTTT. Protein: CASSILDSLATPLHF.

The chain uses TRBV15 and TRBJ1-1; 10 nucleotides match TRBD1. Germline values: CDR1 LNHNV, CDR2 YYDKDF (reference sequence). The CDR3 runs 15 residues. V shed 4 bases and J 6 bases; nucleotides not matched to a gene: 8. The CDR3 sequence is CATSTTGTGDAEAFF. The CDR3 DNA follows: TGTGCCACCAGCACAACCGGGACAGGGGACGCTGAAGCTTTCTTT.

This chain links TRBV6-5 with TRBJ1-1; D gene uncertain. The CDR3 is made up of 13 amino acids. The germline V gene has CDR1 MNHEY and CDR2 SVGAGI. With 4 bases removed from V and 1 base from J, the gap between germline ends came to 7 bases. The CDR3 sequence is CASSFSRNTEAFF. Here the CDR3 DNA reads TGTGCCAGCAGTTTCTCTCGGAACACTGAAGCTTTCTTT.

This rearrangement joins TRBV4-1 to TRBJ1-2; no reliable D call. The V and J ends lost 0 bases and 4 bases respectively, with 15 bases between them. This CDR3 spans 16 amino acids. Germline CDR1 MGHRA, CDR2 YSYEKL. The chain's CDR3 is CASSQDPERSGYGYTF. CDR3 DNA sequence: TGCGCCAGCAGCCAAGATCCTGAGAGGTCGGGCTATGGCTACACCTTC.

The genes are TRBV30 and TRBJ1-1; maybe TRBD1 (5 bases). V was cut by 0 bases and J by 1 base, with 18 bases left in between. This CDR3 is 17 amino acids long. Germline CDR1 is GTSNPN and CDR2 is SVGIG (reference sequence). In nucleotides, the CDR3 is TGTGCCTGGAGTGTAGAGATCCAGGGCGCCACGAACACTGAAGCTTTCTTT. Its protein product is CAWSVEIQGATNTEAFF.

The chain recombines TRBV19 with TRBJ1-1; 9 nucleotides align to TRBD1. V trimming: 5 bases; J trimming: 1 base; junction bases outside the gene matches: 5. CDR1 is LNHDA, CDR2 SQIVND, per germline (reference sequence). The CDR3 extends over 15 amino acids. The CDR3 loop is CASSPRQGENTEAFF. CDR3 DNA sequence: TGTGCCAGTAGTCCCAGACAGGGGGAGAACACTGAAGCTTTCTTT.

The J gene is TRBJ2-3, the V gene TRBV7-2; D may be TRBD2 (6 bases). Germline CDR1 reads SGHTA; CDR2 reads FQGNSA. V lost 2 bases, J lost 6 bases, and 18 bases lay in between. The CDR3 is 16 residues long. In DNA, the CDR3 is TGTGCCAGCAGCTTACGTCTGCGGACTGGGGGGGATACGCAGTATTTT. The encoded protein is CASSLRLRTGGDTQYF.

This clone was counted a single time. The chain combines TRBV27 with TRBJ1-2; a possible D gene is TRBD1 (6 bases). CDR3 length: 14 residues. CDR1 is MNHEY, CDR2 SMNVEV, per germline (reference sequence). Trimming left V 5 bases short and J 7 bases short, with 17 bases between. CDR3 sequence (DNA): TGTGCCAGCAGTCCCCGACAGCAGGGGCTTGGCTACACCTTC. Its translation is CASSPRQQGLGYTF.

V is TRBV7-2 and J is TRBJ1-5; D is perhaps TRBD1 (5 bases). V was shortened by 5 bases and J by 5 bases, with 13 bases between the two germline ends. Looked up from germline, CDR1 is SGHTA and CDR2 is FQGNSA. This CDR3 spans 14 amino acids. The CDR3 nucleotides are TGTGCCAGCAGCCAAGACAGAGGCGATCAGCCCCAGCATTTT. Amino acid sequence: CASSQDRGDQPQHF.

The V and J genes are TRBV7-9 and TRBJ2-5; the match to TRBD2 covers 11 bases. This CDR3 spans 14 amino acids. Germline V CDR1 and CDR2: SEHNR, FQNEAQ (reference sequence). V lost 10 bases, J lost 3 bases, and 7 bases stayed unmatched. The CDR3 reads CATGGGLAEETQYF. The CDR3 bases are TGTGCCACCGGAGGGGGACTAGCGGAAGAGACCCAGTACTTC.

The rearrangement uses TRBV5-1 and TRBJ1-2; TRBD1 matches 8 bases. V lost 3 bases and J lost 0; bases outside the gene matches: 1. The germline V gene encodes CDR1 SGHRS and CDR2 YFSETQ. The CDR3 runs to 14 residues. CDR3 DNA sequence: TGCGCCAGCAGCTCAGGGGGCGCTAACTATGGCTACACCTTC. Its protein product is CASSSGGANYGYTF.

The rearrangement uses TRBV2 and TRBJ1-2, with 10 bases identical to TRBD1. The junction had 10 bases not matched to a gene; V was cut back by 6 bases and J by 3 bases. The CDR3 is made up of 16 amino acids. The germline CDR1 and CDR2 sequences are SNHLY and FYNNEI. CDR3 nucleotides: TGTGCCAGCAGGTTCCCGGGACAGGGGCCCGACTATGGCTACACCTTC. The encoded protein is CASRFPGQGPDYGYTF.

This chain joins TRBV7-2 and TRBJ1-5, with D tentatively TRBD1 (5 bases). The CDR3 loop spans 15 amino acids. V was trimmed by 1 base and J by 1 base, leaving 8 bases between them. Germline V CDR1 and CDR2: SGHTA, FQGNSA. The CDR3 nucleotides read TGTGCCAGCAGCTTAGTGGCAGGGAGCAATCAGCCCCAGCATTTT. Protein sequence: CASSLVAGSNQPQHF.

The gene calls are TRBV21-1 and TRBJ2-1; the table's D call, TRBD2, was not checked against the DNA. TRBV21-1 is reported as a pseudogene. This CDR3 is built from 19 residues. The CDR3 reads CASSPVKEGNTSSYNEQFF. In DNA form, the CDR3 reads TGTGCCAGCAGTCCCGTGAAAGAGGGCAACACTAGCTCCTACAATGAGCAGTTCTTC.

This chain links TRBV11-2 with TRBJ1-4; D gene ambiguous. Trimming cost V 3 bases and J 0 bases, with 11 bases left between them. The germline V gene encodes CDR1 SGHAT and CDR2 FQNNGV. The CDR3 has 16 amino acids. CDR3 sequence (DNA): TGTGCCAGCAGCTTTAATCTGGCCGCAACTAATGAAAAACTGTTTTTT. Its protein is CASSFNLAATNEKLFF. The full variable domain, its missing parts supplied by reference TRBV11-2 and TRBJ1-4, is EAGVAQSPRYKIIEKRQSVAFWCNPISGHATLYWYQQILGQGPKLLIQFQNNGVVDDSQLPKDRFSAERLKGVDSTLKIQPAKLEDSAVYLCASSFNLAATNEKLFFGSGTQLSVL.